The present entry profiles one T cell receptor (beta chain) with its context. Its antigen is still unknown. The Oncomine TCR Beta short-read assay was applied to DNA of cultured CD4+ T cells. One entry per CDR3 protein, called by TCRdb with MiXCR from the PCR reads. Counted here are fewer than 20,000 distinct CDR3 sequences, roughly 40% occurring once; the ten biggest clones make up 8.4%. Treatment noted: approximately 11-day PBMC culture with coronavirus spike peptide pools or control peptides (ViraFEST assay). It was with roughly 10 IU/ml IL-2 and roughly 9 ug/ml peptide pools that about 2 million PBMCs per well were cultured. The data were obtained in a study of vaccination and CD4 T cells after COVID-19. As for the study in general: Each person enrolled got two BNT162b2 or mRNA-1273 vaccine doses. Broader study findings: The researchers studied relatively few convalescent patients and omitted early post-infection timepoints.

The origin of this receptor is a human donor who had recovered from COVID-19. Sequencing used CD4+ T cells from blood, cultured in vitro.

The CDR3 region has the DNA TGTGCCAGCAGCCTAGCGGGACTTGAGCAGTTCTTC. Its translation is CASSLAGLEQFF. The chain has TRBV14 and TRBJ2-1; 8 bases line up with TRBD2. Unmatched junction bases numbered 2, after V lost 4 bases and J lost 9 bases. The germline gives CDR1 SGHDN, CDR2 FVKESK. The CDR3 totals 12 residues.